These 5 T cell receptor beta chains were all obtained from the same sample, sequenced in a study of PD-1 blockade in mismatch repair-deficient tumors. Profiling relied on immunoSEQ multiplex PCR, and the TCRdb table lists in-frame clones only, not all of them. The sample lists roughly 14,000 clones, approximately 90% seen once, with 4.6% in the top ten. Their specific antigens are unknown. Time point given: roughly 10-day in vitro stimulation with candidate neoantigen peptide 6. The sample consisted of cells cultured in vitro, taken from a patient treated with pembrolizumab. The source of these receptors is an adult with mismatch repair-deficient cancer.

The J gene is TRBJ2-1, the V gene TRBV28, with 7 bases matching TRBD1. Losses at the gene ends were 0 bases for V and 0 bases for J; bases not matched to a gene: 2. Germline loops: CDR1 MDHEN, CDR2 SYDVKM. CDR3 length: 16 amino acids. The CDR3 spells CASSLWGTASYNEQFF. CDR3 DNA: TGTGCCAGCAGTTTATGGGGGACAGCCTCCTACAATGAGCAGTTCTTC.

The chain links TRBV5-1 to TRBJ1-6; TRBD1 is a possible D gene (6 bases). The CDR3 consists of 15 residues. The V end was cut by 4 bases, the J end by 8 bases, with 16 bases between. Germline loops: CDR1 SGHRS, CDR2 YFSETQ. The DNA of the CDR3 is TGCGCCAGCAGCCTGCAACAGGGCAACGATTCACCCCTCCACTTT. Encoded protein: CASSLQQGNDSPLHF.

The chain is built from TRBV30 and TRBJ1-2; a possible D gene is TRBD1 (5 bases). CDR3 size: 16 residues. The V and J ends lost 2 bases and 3 bases respectively, with 19 bases between them. Germline CDR1 and CDR2: GTSNPN and SVGIG (reference sequence). The CDR3 DNA follows: TGTGCCTGGAGTCGCCCGGGGACGGCGGGGGACTATGGCTACACCTTC. This sequence encodes CAWSRPGTAGDYGYTF.

This chain links TRBV5-1 with TRBJ2-7; TRBD2 is a possible D gene (6 bases). Germline CDR1 SGHRS, CDR2 YFSETQ. Trimming took 4 bases from V and 3 from J, leaving 11 bases between them. The length of the CDR3 is 13 residues. Here the CDR3 DNA reads TGCGCCAGCAGCGCGGGACCGGTCTACGAGCAGTACTTC. Encoded protein: CASSAGPVYEQYF.

The CDR3: CASSSHRGRSSYEQYF. As DNA, the CDR3 is TGTGCCAGCAGTTCGCACAGGGGCCGGAGCTCCTACGAGCAGTACTTC. This chain joins TRBV6-5 and TRBJ2-5; 7 positions match TRBD1. The closer fit of TRBJ2-7 to the DNA end suggests the J call may be wrong. CDR1 and CDR2 (germline): MNHEY, SVGAGI. CDR3 length: 16 residues.